The 24 T cell receptor beta chains below all came from one sample that was sequenced in a study of cytomegalovirus exposure and HLA in healthy donors. In the PCR, 60 Vbeta and 13 Jbeta primers were used. Only in-frame clones appear in the TCRdb table, and some are missing; sequencing was by immunoSEQ multiplex PCR. The sample records roughly 250,000 clones, around 65% being singletons. Input material: PBMCs. The origin of the receptors is a female donor in good health and CMV-seronegative.

The V call is TRBV5-1, the J call TRBJ2-3; 8 positions match TRBD2. V lost 4 bases, J lost 6 bases, and 7 bases stayed unmatched. CDR1 SGHRS and CDR2 YFSETQ come from the germline V gene. The CDR3 totals 14 residues. The CDR3 sequence: CASSNSGSGDTQYF. In nucleotides, the CDR3 is TGCGCCAGCAGCAACAGCGGGAGTGGCGATACGCAGTATTTT.

V usage is TRBV6-5 and J usage is TRBJ2-1; TRBD2 aligns across 12 bases. The CDR3 loop spans 16 amino acids. The junction had 3 bases not matched to a gene; V was cut back by 4 bases and J by 2 bases. Germline V lookup: CDR1 MNHEY, CDR2 SVGAGI. The CDR3 nucleotides are TGTGCCAGCAGTTTAGGACTAGCGGGACCCTACAATGAGCAGTTCTTC. This sequence encodes CASSLGLAGPYNEQFF.

The chain uses TRBV28 and TRBJ2-7; 8 bases map to TRBD1. The CDR3 extends over 14 amino acids. V lost 3 bases and J lost 3; bases outside the gene matches: 4. Germline CDR1 is MDHEN and CDR2 is SYDVKM. CDR3 DNA sequence: TGTGCCAGCAGTTTGGGGACAGGCAGCTACGAGCAGTACTTC. Translating gives CASSLGTGSYEQYF. Looking up the rest from reference TRBV28 and TRBJ2-7 gives the full variable domain: DVKVTQSSRYLVKRTGEKVFLECVQDMDHENMFWYRQDPGLGLRLIYFSYDVKMKEKGDIPEGYSVSREKKERFSLILESASTNQTSMYLCASSLGTGSYEQYFGPGTRLTVT.

This clone was detected once. J is TRBJ1-1 and V is TRBV6-1; D remains ambiguous. Germline V lookup: CDR1 MNHNS, CDR2 SASEGT. Trimming left V 5 bases short and J 1 base short, with 8 bases between. The CDR3 loop spans 13 amino acids. CDR3 in amino acids: CASSFGENTEAFF. CDR3 sequence (DNA): TGTGCCAGCAGTTTCGGGGAGAACACTGAAGCTTTCTTT.

The chain uses TRBV5-1 and TRBJ1-1; the D gene is possibly TRBD1 (6 bases). V shed 0 bases and J shed 1 base, with 13 bases lying between them. Germline values: CDR1 SGHRS, CDR2 YFSETQ. The CDR3 has 16 residues. The CDR3 DNA reads as TGCGCCAGCAGCTTGGCCGACAGGCTGCCGAACACTGAAGCTTTCTTT. It yields the protein CASSLADRLPNTEAFF.

This clone was counted only a few times. The rearrangement links TRBV29-1 to TRBJ2-4; D is undetermined. CDR1 is SQVTM, CDR2 ANQGSEA, per germline. This CDR3 is 10 amino acids long. Trimming removed 7 bases from V and 7 bases from J, with 8 bases in between. The CDR3 bases are TGCAGCGCCCTACGTAACATTCAGTACTTC. It codes for CSALRNIQYF.

This clone was counted between two and nine times. The chain couples TRBV5-4 to TRBJ2-7; 11 bases match TRBD1. Germline-derived CDR1 and CDR2 are SGHNT and YYREEE (reference sequence). The length of the CDR3 is 14 residues. Trimming cost V 4 bases and J 6 bases; bases outside gene matches: 6. The chain's CDR3 is CASSGGDRGGEQYF. The CDR3 DNA reads TGTGCCAGCAGCGGTGGGGACAGGGGGGGCGAGCAGTACTTC.

The chain employs TRBV6-7 and TRBJ1-5, with D perhaps TRBD1 (6 bases). TRBV6-7 is an open reading frame, and its role is uncertain. Trimming took 0 bases from V and 4 from J, leaving 10 bases between them. The CDR3 spans 15 residues. The CDR3: CASSYSDRLNQPQHF. Here the CDR3 DNA reads TGTGCCAGCAGTTACTCCGACAGGCTAAATCAGCCCCAGCATTTT.

V and J are TRBV28 and TRBJ2-1; 7 bases agree with TRBD2. CDR1 and CDR2 from the germline V gene are MDHEN and SYDVKM. CDR3 size: 14 residues. V gave up 6 bases and J gave up 8 bases; unmatched junction bases: 10. CDR3 coding DNA: TGTGCCAGCAGGCCCGGGGGGACCAATTATGAGCAGTTCTTC. Translation gives CASRPGGTNYEQFF.

The rearrangement joins TRBV19 to TRBJ2-7; 11 bases agree with TRBD2. The V gene's germline CDR1 is LNHDA and CDR2 SQIVND (reference sequence). V lost 5 bases to trimming and J lost 3 bases; unmatched junction nucleotides: 6. The CDR3 runs to 15 residues. The CDR3, as DNA: TGTGCCAGTAGTCAGCCCGGGACTAGCGGCTACGAGCAGTACTTC. Protein product: CASSQPGTSGYEQYF.

V is TRBV7-2 and J is TRBJ2-5; 7 bases agree with TRBD1. The DNA end is more similar to TRBJ2-7, so the J call may be wrong. Germline V gene sequence: CDR1 SGHTA, CDR2 FQGNSA. This CDR3 is built from 15 residues. In DNA form, the CDR3 reads TGTGCCAGCAGCTCCCCACAGGGGTCTTCCTACGAGCAGTACTTC. Translation gives CASSSPQGSSYEQYF.

Remarks on this clone: The missing conserved phenylalanine or tryptophan at the end of this CDR3 makes a read error likely. The rearrangement links TRBV30 to TRBJ1-2, with a possible D match to TRBD1 (6 bases). V lost 0 bases and J 0 bases, leaving 11 bases between the germline ends. The CDR3 loop spans 15 amino acids. Germline V gene lookup returns CDR1 GTSNPN and CDR2 SVGIG (reference sequence). CDR3 nucleotide sequence: TGTGCCTGGAGTGTAACAGGGTTAACTAACTATGGCTACACCCTC. This sequence encodes CAWSVTGLTNYGYTL.

This chain uses TRBV7-8 with TRBJ2-3, with 14 bases aligning to TRBD2. Germline CDR1 is SGHVS and CDR2 is FQNEAQ. After removal of 1 base from V and 4 bases from J, the junction contained 1 base not matched to a gene. The CDR3 extends over 16 amino acids. CDR3 nucleotides: TGTGCCAGCAGCTTAGGGACTAGCGGGAGGCCAGATACGCAGTATTTT. Translating gives CASSLGTSGRPDTQYF. The whole variable domain, filled in from reference TRBV7-8 and TRBJ2-3, reads GAGVSQSPRYKVAKRGQDVALRCDPISGHVSLFWYQQALGQGPEFLTYFQNEAQLDKSGLPSDRFFAERPEGSVSTLKIQRTQQEDSAVYLCASSLGTSGRPDTQYFGPGTRLTVL.

V is TRBV5-6 and J is TRBJ2-7; a possible D gene is TRBD1 (5 bases). Germline V gene data show CDR1 as SGHDT and CDR2 as YYEEEE. CDR3 size: 17 residues. V was clipped by 1 base and J by 2 bases, with 19 bases between them. DNA of the CDR3: TGTGCCAGCAGCTTGTATTGGGGCACTCCCTCTCCCTACGAGCAGTACTTC. This codes for CASSLYWGTPSPYEQYF.

V is TRBV5-1 and J is TRBJ2-3; D ambiguous. Germline loops: CDR1 SGHRS, CDR2 YFSETQ. V was pared by 0 bases and J by 7 bases, with 12 bases between. CDR3 length: 14 residues. CDR3 in DNA: TGCGCCAGCAGCTTGGAGGCCCCAGGAAATACGCAGTATTTT. Its protein is CASSLEAPGNTQYF. Filled out from reference TRBV5-1 and TRBJ2-3, the complete variable domain reads KAGVTQTPRYLIKTRGQQVTLSCSPISGHRSVSWYQQTPGQGLQFLFEYFSETQRNKGNFPGRFSGRQFSNSRSEMNVSTLELGDSALYLCASSLEAPGNTQYFGPGTRLTVL.

CDR3 sequence reads: CSVEDRPQALIYGYTF. The CDR3 DNA is TGCAGCGTTGAAGATCGCCCCCAGGCTTTAATCTATGGCTACACCTTC. The genes are TRBV29-1 and TRBJ1-2; D is unclear. From germline, CDR1 is SQVTM and CDR2 ANQGSEA. The CDR3 is 16 amino acids. V was shortened by 0 bases and J by 4 bases, with 18 bases between the two germline ends. Combining the CDR3 with reference TRBV29-1 and TRBJ1-2 gives the whole variable domain SAVISQKPSRDICQRGTSLTIQCQVDSQVTMMFWYRQQPGQSLTLIATANQGSEATYESGFVIDKFPISRPNLTFSTLTVSNMSPEDSSIYLCSVEDRPQALIYGYTFGSGTRLTVV.

Details on this clone: The junction departs from germline at one end; a sequencing error may be responsible. The CDR3 loop is CSSSLGRGISSYEQYF. The CDR3, as DNA: TGTTCCAGCAGCTTAGGGCGGGGGATTAGCTCCTACGAGCAGTACTTC. The chain couples TRBV7-9 to TRBJ2-7, with 7 bases aligning to TRBD2. The CDR3 is 16 amino acids. Germline values: CDR1 SEHNR, CDR2 FQNEAQ (reference sequence).

V gene TRBV7-9 combines with J gene TRBJ2-3; TRBD2 agrees at 11 bases. V gave up 3 bases and J gave up 4 bases; unmatched junction bases: 9. There are 17 residues in the CDR3. Germline CDR1 is SEHNR and CDR2 is FQNEAQ (reference sequence). CDR3 loop: CASSLTVAGGPADTQYF. The CDR3 nucleotides read TGTGCCAGCAGCTTGACTGTAGCGGGAGGGCCGGCAGATACGCAGTATTTT.

V gene TRBV11-3 combines with J gene TRBJ2-1; TRBD2 agrees at 8 bases. CDR1 and CDR2 from the germline V gene are SGHNT and YENEEA. V dropped 5 bases and J dropped 5; count of bases not matched to a gene: 8. CDR3 size: 15 residues. DNA of the CDR3: TGTGCCAGCAGCCCCCGGACTAGCCGGGACAATGAGCAGTTCTTC. Its translation is CASSPRTSRDNEQFF.

The chain uses TRBV10-1 and TRBJ2-7, with D possibly TRBD1 on 6 matching bases. This CDR3 region has 13 residues. Germline V lookup: CDR1 WNHNN, CDR2 SYGVQD (reference sequence). The V end lost 2 bases, the J end lost 3 bases, and 8 bases lay between the germline ends. In DNA, the CDR3 is TGCGCCAGCAGTGAGGGGGACATCTACGAGCAGTACTTC. This gives the protein CASSEGDIYEQYF.

This chain links TRBV9 with TRBJ2-2; 8 bases are shared with TRBD1. The CDR3 covers 15 residues. Per the germline V gene, CDR1 is SGDLS and CDR2 is YYNGEE. Trimming took 1 base from V and 7 from J; bases not matched to a gene: 6. CDR3 sequence reads: CASSVRDRTNGELFF. The CDR3 DNA sequence: TGTGCCAGCAGCGTACGGGACAGGACTAACGGGGAGCTGTTTTTT.

This chain joins TRBV6-1 and TRBJ1-4, with D possibly TRBD1 on 5 matching bases. Trimming took off 6 bases at V and 5 bases at J, with 16 bases between the two ends. There are 15 residues in the CDR3. Germline V gene lookup returns CDR1 MNHNS and CDR2 SASEGT. DNA for the CDR3: TGTGCCAGCAGCGGGCTTCTAGGGGCAAATGAAAAACTGTTTTTT. It yields the protein CASSGLLGANEKLFF.

This clone was counted a few times. The chain employs TRBV7-3 and TRBJ1-1, with a possible D match to TRBD1 (5 bases). V shed 1 base and J shed 5 bases, with 11 bases lying between them. The CDR3 is made up of 14 amino acids. Germline CDR1 is SGHTA and CDR2 is FQGTGA. CDR3 coding DNA: TGTGCCAGCAGCTTAATTGGGGGGGGGACTGAAGCTTTCTTT. This gives the protein CASSLIGGGTEAFF.

The rearrangement links TRBV2 to TRBJ1-2, with D possibly matching TRBD1 (6 bases). V gave up 7 bases and J gave up 0 bases, with 24 bases separating them. The CDR3 runs 18 residues. Germline values: CDR1 SNHLY, CDR2 FYNNEI. CDR3 sequence reads: CASMGVQAGDYTNYGYTF. CDR3 DNA: TGTGCCAGCATGGGGGTACAAGCAGGGGATTATACTAACTATGGCTACACCTTC.